This T cell receptor beta chain was obtained from a study of shared clonotypes between healthy human individuals (dated by TCRdb to 2020 to 2021). Broadly, across the study: Three men and a couple of women, aged 18 to 49 years, made up the cohort. For each donor, three plates each were used for CD4 naive and CD4 memory, two plates were used for CD8 naive, and one plate was used for CD8 memory. The study deeply sequenced blood TCR repertoires of five healthy adults to estimate repertoire size and the extent of clonotype sharing between individuals. Libraries were prepared and TCR repertoires were sequenced by different laboratories using diverse techniques, in order to increase sequencing depth and limit assay-specific biases. Leukapheresis yielded between about 0.8 and 9.5 billion PBMCs per donor.

Using the deep immunoSEQ assay, TCR CDR3 regions were amplified from genomic DNA by multiplex PCR. Genomic DNA extracted from each cell subset was distributed evenly over all wells of several immunoSEQ 96-well plates, and each plate served as one replicate. For sorted subsets, around 0.2 ug of genomic DNA, equivalent to around 31,000 T cell genomes, went into each replicate PCR. Purified libraries were quantified with a Qubit 3.0 fluorometer, sized on a Bioanalyzer 2100, and re-quantified with the KAPA Library Quantification kit. A separate single-read 150-cycle Illumina NextSeq 550 flow cell was used to sequence each immunoSEQ 96-well plate. Under the source paper's analysis protocol: Because only junctional sequences without quality scores were contained in the immunoSEQ output, filtering matching that applied to full-length reads could not be performed. To assign V/J genes and CDR3, sequences were annotated against IMGT germline references using PyIR, a Python wrapper for IgBLAST v1.9. Reads were removed for weak V/J assignments (E-value above 1e-6), missing CDR3, stop codons, out-of-frame junctions, or ambiguous translated residues. V3J clonotypes were defined as sequences sharing an identical inferred V gene, J gene, and CDR3 amino acid sequence. The percentage overlap between two repertoires was calculated by dividing the number of shared unique clonotypes by the size of the smaller repertoire. Three approaches were used to assess repertoire richness: RTK rarefaction, the Chao1 estimator, and Recon v2.1 estimates of unobserved clonotypes. Generation probabilities were computed with OLGA for all TCRbeta clonotypes obtained by the gDNA method from a handful of donors. TCRdb stores this immuneACCESS table with in-frame sequences only. Part of the clones is absent; in the studies checked, under half of the shortfall reflects unresolved V genes, and no reason is known for the rest. Clonal size and the V and J genes are those of that table, whereas D and trimming came from the DNA. Counted in this sample were nearly 750,000 clones; over 55% of them appeared once. The ten largest account for approximately 1.7% of the sample.

The donors were healthy, HIV-negative adults with no recently reported acute infections or vaccinations. All donors were Caucasian adults living in Nashville, Tennessee, USA. CD4+ T cells were enriched through magnetic negative selection, after which naive cells were positively selected on CD45RA and the remaining negative fraction served as the memory subset. Blood was collected by leukapheresis, and PBMCs were isolated by Ficoll-Histopaque density gradient centrifugation and then cryopreserved in liquid nitrogen vapor phase. Analytical flow cytometry was used to check the purity and quantity of each magnetically sorted T cell population. Genomic DNA was isolated from each sorted fraction and quantified by UV absorbance on a Nanodrop 2000c. The investigation overall reported the following: Larger estimated clonotype richness was generally found for naive subsets than for memory subsets. Pairwise subsampling indicated that sequencing depth was expected to affect the degree of clonotype sharing among donors. Because the study included a small number of donors, the genetic and exposure-history diversity represented was limited. Compared with non-shared clonotypes, clonotypes shared by all four sorted-subset donors had higher generation probabilities. Sharing across a few donors was observed for around 5% of naive CD4, 3% to 4% of naive CD8, over 2% of memory CD4, and roughly 0.43% of memory CD8 clonotypes. Incomplete sequencing was indicated by rarefaction of sorted-subset datasets, despite the large sequencing depth. Sampling was limited to blood, and TCR repertoires in tissue likely differ from TCR repertoires in blood.

Via the germline V gene, CDR1 is KGHSH and CDR2 LQKENI. Its CDR3 holds 15 amino acids, cysteine through phenylalanine. Just CDR3 DNA is preserved here, 45 bases in frame from base 1. Between the V and J ends, shortened by 2 bases and 9 bases respectively, the junction contains 16 bases. Note on this clone: Its antigen is currently not known. No per-base quality is available; no much larger clone lies one base away.

The specimen was memory CD4+ T cells sorted from blood. The cell subset or site label on this specimen signifies: CD45RA-negative fraction. This TCR derives from a woman younger than 45 in good health. The chain is assembled from TRBV18 and TRBJ2-2; tentative D gene TRBD1, with 5 bases matching. The bases are TGTGCCAGCTCACCAAGCCAGGGCAGGACACGGGAGCTGTTTTTT. Its protein product is CASSPSQGRTRELFF.